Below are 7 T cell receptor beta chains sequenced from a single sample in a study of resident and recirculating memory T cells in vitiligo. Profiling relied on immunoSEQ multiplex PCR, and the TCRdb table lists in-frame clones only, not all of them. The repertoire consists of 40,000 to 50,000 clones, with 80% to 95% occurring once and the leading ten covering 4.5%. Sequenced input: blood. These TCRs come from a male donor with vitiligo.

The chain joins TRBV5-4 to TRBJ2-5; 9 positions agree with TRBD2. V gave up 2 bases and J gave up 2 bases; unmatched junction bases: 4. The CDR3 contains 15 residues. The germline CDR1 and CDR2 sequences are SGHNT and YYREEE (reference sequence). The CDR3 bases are TGTGCCAGCAGCTTAGCGGGGGGACAACAAGAGACCCAGTACTTC. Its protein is CASSLAGGQQETQYF. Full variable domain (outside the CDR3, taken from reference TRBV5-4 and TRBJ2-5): ETGVTQSPTHLIKTRGQQVTLRCSSQSGHNTVSWYQQALGQGPQFIFQYYREEENGRGNFPPRFSGLQFPNYSSELNVNALELDDSALYLCASSLAGGQQETQYFGPGTRLLVL.

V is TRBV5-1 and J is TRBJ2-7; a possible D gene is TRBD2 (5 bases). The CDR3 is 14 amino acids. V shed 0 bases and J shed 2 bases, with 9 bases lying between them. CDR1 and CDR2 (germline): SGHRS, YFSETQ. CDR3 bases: TGCGCCAGCAGCTTGGAACGGGGTACCTACGAGCAGTACTTC. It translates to CASSLERGTYEQYF.

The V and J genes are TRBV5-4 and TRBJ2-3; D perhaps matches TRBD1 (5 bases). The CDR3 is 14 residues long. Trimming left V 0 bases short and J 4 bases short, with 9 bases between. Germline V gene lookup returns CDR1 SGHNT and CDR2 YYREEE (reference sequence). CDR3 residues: CASSLGQIPDTQYF. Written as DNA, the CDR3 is TGTGCCAGCAGCTTGGGACAGATCCCAGATACGCAGTATTTT.

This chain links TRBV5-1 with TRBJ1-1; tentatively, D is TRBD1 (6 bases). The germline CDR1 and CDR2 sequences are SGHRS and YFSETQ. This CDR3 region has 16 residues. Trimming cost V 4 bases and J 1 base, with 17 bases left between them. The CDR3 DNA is TGCGCCAGCAGCCCAAGGGGGGGGAACTCGAACACTGAAGCTTTCTTT. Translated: CASSPRGGNSNTEAFF.

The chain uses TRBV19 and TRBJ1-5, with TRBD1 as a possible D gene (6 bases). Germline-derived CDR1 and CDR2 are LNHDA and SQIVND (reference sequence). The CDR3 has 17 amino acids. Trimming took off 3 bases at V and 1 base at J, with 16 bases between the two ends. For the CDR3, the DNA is TGTGCCAGTAGTATGTGGGGGGGGCTTGGGAGCAATCAGCCCCAGCATTTT. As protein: CASSMWGGLGSNQPQHF.

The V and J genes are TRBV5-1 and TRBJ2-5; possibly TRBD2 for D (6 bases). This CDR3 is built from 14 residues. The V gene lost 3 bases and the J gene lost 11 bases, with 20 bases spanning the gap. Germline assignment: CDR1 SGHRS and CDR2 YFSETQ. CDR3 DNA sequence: TGCGCCAGCAGCTCGTCCCGGGACGGGGGAATTCAGTACTTC. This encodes CASSSSRDGGIQYF.

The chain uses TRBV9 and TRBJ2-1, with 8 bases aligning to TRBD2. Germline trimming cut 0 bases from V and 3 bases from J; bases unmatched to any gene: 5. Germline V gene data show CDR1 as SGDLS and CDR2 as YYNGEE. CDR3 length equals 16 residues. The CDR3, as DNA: TGTGCCAGCAGCGTAGCCAGCGGGGGAGTCTACAATGAGCAGTTCTTC. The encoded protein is CASSVASGGVYNEQFF.